The 25 T cell receptor beta chains reported below all come from one sample, sequenced in a study of early T cells in non-severe SARS-CoV-2 infection. MiXCR was run by TCRdb on the 5' RACE reads, yielding one entry per CDR3 protein. The sample includes roughly 45,000 distinct CDR3 sequences, 6.2% of them seen just once. The sample in question was whole blood, obtained at baseline. These receptors originate from an adult who was a healthcare worker with PCR-confirmed SARS-CoV-2 infection or an uninfected control (not recorded which).

By sample share, this clonotype is medium-sized (0.01 to 0.1%). The chain carries TRBV28 and TRBJ1-2; no definite D call. Deletions cut 6 bases from V and 6 bases from J, with 8 bases between. The CDR3 has 11 residues. Germline V gene lookup returns CDR1 MDHEN and CDR2 SYDVKM. CDR3 sequence: CASSPWDGYTF. The DNA of the CDR3 is TGTGCCAGCAGCCCTTGGGATGGCTACACCTTC.

This clonotype was recorded many times. The rearrangement links TRBV28 to TRBJ1-2, with D possibly being TRBD1 (5 bases). Germline values: CDR1 MDHEN, CDR2 SYDVKM. The CDR3 runs 16 residues. The V end lost 2 bases, the J end lost 0 bases, and 13 bases lay between the germline ends. This chain's CDR3 is CASSLRGTASNYGYTF. The CDR3 DNA reads TGTGCCAGCAGTTTAAGAGGGACGGCCTCTAACTATGGCTACACCTTC.

The chain has TRBV28 and TRBJ1-2; 8 bases are a match to TRBD1. Germline V gene sequence: CDR1 MDHEN, CDR2 SYDVKM. The V segment lost 8 bases and the J segment 8 bases; nucleotides outside the gene matches: 13. There are 14 residues in the CDR3. The CDR3 loop reads CASRSLGQGRGYTF. CDR3 coding DNA: TGTGCCAGCCGGTCATTAGGACAGGGTCGGGGCTACACCTTC.

This clonotype was found many times. J is TRBJ2-3 and V is TRBV5-1, with D possibly TRBD1 on 6 matching bases. V was pared by 0 bases and J by 5 bases, with 13 bases between. The CDR3 extends over 15 amino acids. Per germline, CDR1 SGHRS and CDR2 YFSETQ. Written as DNA, the CDR3 is TGCGCCAGCAGCTTGGATAACAGGGTCGGAGATACGCAGTATTTT. Encoded protein: CASSLDNRVGDTQYF.

The table lists this clonotype with many counts. The J gene is TRBJ2-7, the V gene TRBV20-1; TRBD1 matches at 11 bases. V trimming: 1 base; J trimming: 10 bases; junction bases outside the gene matches: 9. This CDR3 is built from 14 residues. CDR1 is DFQATT and CDR2 is SNEGSKA in the germline V gene (reference sequence). The CDR3 nucleotides read TGCAGTGCTAGAGGTGAGGGACAGGGGGAAGAACAGTACTTC. Protein sequence: CSARGEGQGEEQYF.

This clonotype has more than one count but fewer than ten. The chain combines TRBV29-1 with TRBJ2-3; 12 nucleotides agree with TRBD2. J lost 5 bases, V lost 6 bases, and 18 bases had no gene match. The CDR3 loop spans 18 amino acids. Germline lookup yields CDR1 SQVTM and CDR2 ANQGSEA. In DNA, the CDR3 is TGCAGCGTCGCCGGGACAGGGAAGACTAGCGGGAGTGGAGATACGCAGTATTTT. Its protein product is CSVAGTGKTSGSGDTQYF.

This clonotype showed up many times. The chain recombines TRBV28 with TRBJ2-7; the D is unclear. The CDR3 has 13 residues. Germline V gene lookup returns CDR1 MDHEN and CDR2 SYDVKM. V lost 5 bases, J lost 2 bases, and 10 bases lay in between. For the CDR3, the DNA is TGTGCCAGCAGTCCCCCCACAACCTACGAGCAGTACTTC. Translated: CASSPPTTYEQYF.

This clonotype was observed at least ten times. This chain joins TRBV10-3 and TRBJ2-2, with 8 bases fitting TRBD1. After removal of 6 bases from V and 1 base from J, the junction contained 1 base not matched to a gene. The CDR3 is 14 residues long. CDR1 is ENHRY, CDR2 SYGVKD, per germline. The CDR3 DNA is TGTGCCATCAGGGGGACAGGGAACACCGGGGAGCTGTTTTTT. Translation gives CAIRGTGNTGELFF.

The table lists this clonotype with many counts. This sequence joins TRBV28 and TRBJ2-3, with 11 nucleotides matching TRBD2. CDR1 and CDR2 from the germline V gene are MDHEN and SYDVKM. The V and J ends lost 8 bases and 5 bases, in that order; junction bases with no gene match: 18. The CDR3 totals 18 residues. DNA of the CDR3: TGTGCCAGCCGCCCTGTGGTATTAGCGGGAGGGCCTGTAGATACGCAGTATTTT. Protein product: CASRPVVLAGGPVDTQYF.

CDR3 sequence (DNA): TGCAGCGTGTTTACTAGCGGGAGGGCCTACGAGCAGTACTTC. Translating it yields CSVFTSGRAYEQYF. J is TRBJ2-7 and V is TRBV29-1, with 13 bases lining up with TRBD2. This CDR3 has 14 residues. The trim removed 6 bases at V and 2 bases at J, leaving 4 bases unmatched. In germline, CDR1 is SQVTM, CDR2 ANQGSEA.

In this sample, this clonotype turned up a few times. The genes are TRBV12-3 or TRBV12-4 and TRBJ2-1, with 7 bases fitting TRBD1. J lost 2 bases, V lost 5 bases, and 3 bases had no gene match. This CDR3 is 14 amino acids long. CDR3: CASSRQGTYNEQFF. CDR3 sequence (DNA): TGTGCCAGCAGTAGACAGGGAACCTACAATGAGCAGTTCTTC.

V gene TRBV12-3 or TRBV12-4 combines with J gene TRBJ1-4; TRBD1 is a possible D gene (6 bases). CDR3 length: 14 amino acids. Trimming removed 4 bases at V and 3 bases at J, with 9 bases between. The CDR3 loop is CASSWTEPNEKLFF. CDR3 DNA sequence: TGTGCCAGCAGTTGGACAGAGCCTAATGAAAAACTGTTTTTT.

This clonotype was counted many times. The gene calls are TRBV12-3 or TRBV12-4 and TRBJ1-5; D ambiguous. The CDR3 is 15 amino acids. The V end lost 7 bases, the J end lost 4 bases, and 17 bases lay between the germline ends. The CDR3 nucleotides are TGTGCCAGCACTCGTCGCGGGGTCGTGAATCAGCCCCAGCATTTT. This gives the protein CASTRRGVVNQPQHF.

This clonotype occurred many times. CDR3 in DNA: TGCGCCAGCAGGGGCGGGGGCTTCGGGGAGACCCAGTACTTC. It yields the protein CASRGGGFGETQYF. This chain uses TRBV5-1 with TRBJ2-5; D perhaps matches TRBD2 (7 bases). The V and J ends lost 5 bases and 5 bases respectively, with 16 bases between them. Germline V CDR1 and CDR2: SGHRS, YFSETQ. This CDR3 has 14 amino acids. Together with reference TRBV5-1 and TRBJ2-5, the CDR3 gives the full variable domain: KAGVTQTPRYLIKTRGQQVTLSCSPISGHRSVSWYQQTPGQGLQFLFEYFSETQRNKGNFPGRFSGRQFSNSRSEMNVSTLELGDSALYLCASRGGGFGETQYFGPGTRLLVL.

This clonotype was recorded many times. The rearrangement uses TRBV15 and TRBJ2-4; D unclear. V dropped 0 bases and J dropped 8 bases, with 11 bases sitting between them. Germline CDR1 reads LNHNV; CDR2 reads YYDKDF (reference sequence). The CDR3 spans 14 residues. The CDR3 reads CATSRDGEVDIQYF. The CDR3 nucleotides read TGTGCCACCAGCAGAGATGGGGAAGTGGACATTCAGTACTTC.

This clonotype came up many times. The V and J genes are TRBV4-2 and TRBJ2-5; TRBD2 aligns across 11 bases. CDR1 and CDR2 (germline): LGHNA, YNFKEQ. CDR3 length: 17 residues. J was trimmed by 4 bases and V by 1 base; bases with no gene match: 8. CDR3 DNA: TGTGCCAGCAGCCAAGGAATAGCGGGAGGGCCGAGAGAGACCCAGTACTTC. Translating gives CASSQGIAGGPRETQYF.

J is TRBJ2-7 and V is TRBV7-6, with a tentative D call TRBD2 (5 bases). Trimming took 5 bases from V and 4 from J, leaving 18 bases between them. This CDR3 is 15 amino acids long. CDR1 is SGHVS and CDR2 is FNYEAQ in the germline V gene. The CDR3: CASSRYTGSPYEQYF. CDR3 nucleotides: TGTGCCAGCAGCCGGTATACGGGGTCCCCATACGAGCAGTACTTC.

There are many counts of this clonotype. The J gene is TRBJ2-7, the V gene TRBV10-3; 7 positions agree with TRBD1. The CDR3 is made up of 14 amino acids. Germline CDR1 is ENHRY and CDR2 is SYGVKD. Germline trimming cut 10 bases from V and 7 bases from J; bases unmatched to any gene: 16. CDR3 region: CAKDTGDVSGEQYF. CDR3 in DNA: TGTGCCAAAGATACAGGGGACGTCTCGGGAGAGCAGTACTTC.

Ten or more counts support this clonotype. This chain connects TRBV20-1 to TRBJ1-6; 7 positions match TRBD1. V lost 7 bases and J lost 6; bases outside the gene matches: 6. Germline assignment: CDR1 DFQATT and CDR2 SNEGSKA (reference sequence). The CDR3 is made up of 13 amino acids. The DNA for the CDR3 is TGCAGTGTCGCCGGGACAGCTAATTCACCCCTCCACTTT. Protein: CSVAGTANSPLHF.

The table lists this clonotype with many counts. J is TRBJ1-5 and V is TRBV7-8, with a tentative D call TRBD1 (5 bases). Germline loops: CDR1 SGHVS, CDR2 FQNEAQ. This CDR3 has 14 amino acids. The V end was cut by 3 bases, the J end by 2 bases, with 8 bases between. CDR3 residues: CASSLTDGNQPQHF. CDR3 DNA sequence: TGTGCCAGCAGCTTGACAGACGGCAATCAGCCCCAGCATTTT.

This clonotype is categorized as medium-sized. The genes are TRBV6-6 and TRBJ1-2, with 8 bases fitting TRBD1. The ends lost 6 bases at V and 4 bases at J; junction bases unmatched: 7. This CDR3 spans 14 amino acids. From germline, CDR1 is MNHNY and CDR2 SVGAGI (reference sequence). The CDR3 coding sequence is TGTGCCAGCAGCGGGACAGGCGACTCCTATGGCTACACCTTC. Its translation is CASSGTGDSYGYTF.

This clonotype was found many times. The chain employs TRBV28 and TRBJ1-2; D is undetermined. The CDR3 contains 14 residues. Germline CDR1 and CDR2: MDHEN and SYDVKM. Trimming removed 6 bases at V and 0 bases at J, with 11 bases between. The CDR3 loop is CASSFPGTNYGYTF. The CDR3 bases are TGTGCCAGCAGCTTTCCCGGGACTAACTATGGCTACACCTTC.

The V call is TRBV19, the J call TRBJ1-2, with TRBD1 matching over 9 bases. With V trimmed by 5 bases and J by 2 bases, 0 bases remained unmatched. The CDR3 is 13 residues long. Germline-derived CDR1 and CDR2 are LNHDA and SQIVND (reference sequence). The CDR3 here is CASSGTGNYGYTF. CDR3 nucleotide sequence: TGTGCCAGTAGTGGGACAGGGAACTATGGCTACACCTTC. Using reference TRBV19 and TRBJ1-2 for the parts outside the CDR3, the full variable domain is DGGITQSPKYLFRKEGQNVTLSCEQNLNHDAMYWYRQDPGQGLRLIYYSQIVNDFQKGDIAEGYSVSREKKESFPLTVTSAQKNPTAFYLCASSGTGNYGYTFGSGTRLTVV.

This clonotype was counted between two and nine times. The genes are TRBV3-2 and TRBJ1-2; the D call in the table, TRBD1, was not verified against the DNA. TRBV3-2 is annotated as a pseudogene. This CDR3 has 15 residues. The CDR3 DNA reads as TGTGCCAGCAGCCAGGTCCCCGACAAGTCAAGCGGCTACACCTTC. This gives the protein CASSQVPDKSSGYTF.

The V gene is TRBV5-4, the J gene TRBJ1-2, with unresolved D. The germline V gene encodes CDR1 SGHNT and CDR2 YYREEE (reference sequence). V lost 4 bases to trimming and J lost 2 bases, with 9 bases between them. This CDR3 is 13 amino acids long. CDR3 nucleotides: TGTGCCAGCAGCCCCGAAGCGAACTATGGCTACACCTTC. Translating it yields CASSPEANYGYTF.